Listed below are T cell receptor beta chains from one sample, sequenced in a study of cytomegalovirus exposure and HLA in healthy donors. This table comes from immunoSEQ multiplex PCR, and its TCRdb copy is limited to in-frame clones, with some not included. The profile shows under 250,000 clones, roughly 79% of them singletons. The material sequenced was PBMCs. Every receptor here comes from a man aged 25-45 years in good health and CMV-seronegative. CDR3s include the opening cysteine and the closing phenylalanine or tryptophan. The D gene is left open where the match is weak. A row's size may be missing; if present it is once, few, many or a size class.

j_call clone_size d_call v_call cdr3_nt cdr3_aa
TRBJ2-5 - TRBD1 TRBV5-1 TGCGCCAGCAGGTCCGACAGGGGGCGCGTAGAGACCCAGTACTTC CASRSDRGRVETQYF
TRBJ2-3 - - TRBV6-1 TGTGCCAGCAGTGATTGGCACGTCGCAGATACGCAGTATTTT CASSDWHVADTQYF
TRBJ2-7 - TRBD1 TRBV6-5 TGTGCCAGCAGCCGTGACGACAGGGCCTACGAGCAGTACTTC CASSRDDRAYEQYF
TRBJ2-1 - - TRBV9 TGTGCCAGCAGCCTCAGACTTGGGAATGAGCAGTTCTTC CASSLRLGNEQFF
TRBJ2-1 - - TRBV7-2 TGTGCCAGCAGCTTAGCGCCGTCGGTTTACAATGAGCAGTTCTTC CASSLAPSVYNEQFF
TRBJ1-1 - - TRBV6-5 TGTGCCAGCAGACAAACACAGAACACTGAAGCTTTCTTT CASRQTQNTEAFF
TRBJ2-7 - TRBD2 TRBV6-1 TGTGCCAGCACGGGGGGTCCTTACTACGAGCAGTACTTC CASTGGPYYEQYF
TRBJ1-1 few - TRBV6-5 TGTGCCAGCAGTGGAGGGAACACTGAAGCTTTCTTT CASSGGNTEAFF
TRBJ2-7 - - TRBV5-6 TGTGCCAGCAGCTTGGCCTTCGGGACAACCACCTACGAGCAGTACTTC CASSLAFGTTTYEQYF
TRBJ2-1 - TRBD1 TRBV6-1 TGCGCCAGCAGTGATTTTTGGACAGGGGGCGGGAATGAGCAGTTCTTC CASSDFWTGGGNEQFF
TRBJ2-3 - - TRBV6-6 TGTGCCAGCAGTTACTCGAGACAGGGCACAGATACGCAGTATTTT CASSYSRQGTDTQYF
TRBJ2-7 - TRBD1 TRBV27 TGTGCCAGCAGTCAACTGGACAGGGTTTACGAGCAGTACTTC CASSQLDRVYEQYF
TRBJ1-5 - - TRBV6-1 TGTGCCAGCAGTGCAGGACAGCTTGGAAGTCAGCCCCAGCATTTT CASSAGQLGSQPQHF
TRBJ2-5 - - TRBV7-9 TGTGCCAGCAGCTTAGGTTCTGAGACCCAGTACTTC CASSLGSETQYF
TRBJ2-7 - TRBD1 TRBV6-1 TGTGCCAGCAGTGCCAAAGCAGACAGGGTTCTTTGGTACGAGCAGTACTTC CASSAKADRVLWYEQYF
TRBJ2-7 - - TRBV9 TGTGCCAGCAGCGTAGCTTCGGGGTCCACCTACGAGCAGTACTTC CASSVASGSTYEQYF
TRBJ2-3 - TRBD1 TRBV2 TGTGCCAGCAGTAGTCGGACAGGGGGAGATACGCAGTATTTT CASSSRTGGDTQYF
TRBJ2-5 few TRBD2 TRBV7-3 TGTGCCAGCAGCTTAGTTGGGGGGGTTGAGACCCAGTACTTC CASSLVGGVETQYF
TRBJ2-2 - TRBD1 TRBV27 TGTGCCAGCAGTCTTAAACAGGGGTCCGGGGAGCTGTTTTTT CASSLKQGSGELFF
TRBJ2-7 - TRBD1 TRBV29-1 TGCAGCGTTGGGGGCAGGGGGCTGTCCTACGAGCAGTACTTC CSVGGRGLSYEQYF
TRBJ2-7 - - TRBV5-5 TGTGCCAGCAGCCTGACAGCTACCTACGAGCAGTACTTC CASSLTATYEQYF
TRBJ2-2 - - TRBV23-1 TGCGCCAGCAGTCAATCTTGGACAGTGAACACCGGGGAGCTGTTTTTT CASSQSWTVNTGELFF
TRBJ1-1 - TRBD1 TRBV29-1 TGCAGCGTACTTAATCCCGGGACAGCCTATTACACTGAAGCTTTCTTT CSVLNPGTAYYTEAFF
TRBJ2-7 - TRBD1 TRBV4-1 TGCGCCAGCAGCCAAGCCCGACAGGGGCTCTACGAGCAGTACTTC CASSQARQGLYEQYF
TRBJ2-1 - TRBD2 TRBV6-5 TGTGCCAGCAGACTAGCGGGAGCCAGTTTGGAGCAGTTCTTC CASRLAGASLEQFF
TRBJ1-1 few - TRBV19 TGTGCCAGTAGGCCAGGCGTGAACACTGAAGCTTTCTTT CASRPGVNTEAFF
TRBJ2-3 - TRBD1 TRBV10-3 TGTGCCATCAGTGATCCCGGACAGGGATCTTTAGATACGCAGTATTTT CAISDPGQGSLDTQYF
TRBJ1-1 - TRBD1 TRBV19 TGTGCCAGTAGTATAATACAGGGGACGAACACTGAAGCTTTCTTT CASSIIQGTNTEAFF
TRBJ1-5 - - TRBV15 TGTGCCACCAGCAAGCCAGTACAACCCCGAGGGGGTCAGCCCCAGCATTTT CATSKPVQPRGGQPQHF
TRBJ2-1 - - TRBV5-1 TGCGCCAGCAGCTTTATCAGCGATGAGCAGTTCTTC CASSFISDEQFF
TRBJ2-3 - TRBD2 TRBV2 TGTGCCAGCAGTGAAGCGCAGGGGGCGCAGATGACTAGCGGGAGAACAGATACGCAGTATTTT CASSEAQGAQMTSGRTDTQYF